What follows are 16 T cell receptor beta chains derived from one specimen sequenced in a study of OX40 agonist ivuxolimab in advanced cancers. The assay was immunoSEQ multiplex PCR, and TCRdb's table has in-frame clones only and misses some. The sample gives tens of thousands of clones, about 87% of which show up once; roughly 10% is in the top ten. The sequences come from CD4+ or CD8+ T cells sorted from blood, collected in a trial of the OX40 agonist ivuxolimab. These receptors were taken from an adult with an advanced solid tumor such as melanoma, head and neck, liver or kidney cancer.

V gene TRBV9 combines with J gene TRBJ2-7, with D possibly matching TRBD1 (5 bases). V lost 0 bases and J lost 5, with 12 bases in between. The CDR3 sequence is 14 residues long. The V gene's germline CDR1 is SGDLS and CDR2 YYNGEE. CDR3 protein: CASSVEGMLDEQYF. The CDR3 DNA reads as TGTGCCAGCAGCGTAGAGGGGATGCTGGACGAGCAGTACTTC.

This clone was seen only a few times. This chain joins TRBV7-2 and TRBJ2-1; no reliable D call. Trimming pared 5 bases from V and 10 bases from J, leaving 15 bases between. CDR1 and CDR2 from the germline V gene are SGHTA and FQGNSA. The CDR3 is 13 residues long. CDR3 bases: TGTGCCAGCAGCCCACCCCACGGCGTCGAGCAGTTCTTC. This gives the protein CASSPPHGVEQFF.

This rearrangement joins TRBV19 to TRBJ2-1; D remains unclear. Trimming took off 2 bases at V and 10 bases at J, with 9 bases between the two ends. The germline gives CDR1 LNHDA, CDR2 SQIVND (reference sequence). This CDR3 is built from 12 residues. The CDR3 is CASSINKGEQFF. CDR3 nucleotide sequence: TGTGCCAGTAGTATAAATAAGGGAGAGCAGTTCTTC.

J is TRBJ1-1 and V is TRBV6-5; no reliable D call. With 4 bases removed from V and 0 bases from J, the gap between germline ends came to 6 bases. Germline loops: CDR1 MNHEY, CDR2 SVGAGI. The CDR3 consists of 13 residues. CDR3 bases: TGTGCCAGCAGTTCCACGCTGAACACTGAAGCTTTCTTT. Amino acid sequence: CASSSTLNTEAFF.

This clone was picked up one time. The chain is built from TRBV10-3 and TRBJ2-1; tentatively, D is TRBD2 (6 bases). Trimming removed 5 bases at V and 7 bases at J, with 18 bases between. The length of the CDR3 is 15 residues. The germline V gene encodes CDR1 ENHRY and CDR2 SYGVKD. CDR3: CAISTLATALNEQFF. The DNA for the CDR3 is TGTGCCATCAGTACTCTAGCGACCGCTTTGAATGAGCAGTTCTTC.

V gene TRBV6-5 combines with J gene TRBJ2-7; no clear D. Trimming left V 3 bases short and J 2 bases short, with 8 bases between. The CDR3 is made up of 13 amino acids. Germline V gene sequence: CDR1 MNHEY, CDR2 SVGAGI. CDR3: CASSYGVPYEQYF. The DNA for the CDR3 is TGTGCCAGCAGTTATGGAGTACCCTACGAGCAGTACTTC.

The genes are TRBV7-9 and TRBJ2-5; 8 bases line up with TRBD1. Trimming removed 2 bases from V and 1 base from J; junction bases left unmatched: 0. The CDR3 is made up of 14 amino acids. Germline V gene lookup returns CDR1 SEHNR and CDR2 FQNEAQ (reference sequence). The CDR3 DNA reads TGTGCCAGCAGCTTACAGGGGGCCCAAGAGACCCAGTACTTC. Encoded protein: CASSLQGAQETQYF. The variable domain in full, with the rest retrieved from reference TRBV7-9 and TRBJ2-5, is DTGVSQNPRHKITKRGQNVTFRCDPISEHNRLYWYRQTLGQGPEFLTYFQNEAQLEKSRLLSDRFSAERPKGSFSTLEIQRTEQGDSAMYLCASSLQGAQETQYFGPGTRLLVL.

The V and J genes are TRBV6-6 and TRBJ2-5; D may be TRBD1 (6 bases). This CDR3 spans 12 amino acids. The V end lost 8 bases, the J end lost 5 bases, and 12 bases lay between the germline ends. Per germline, CDR1 MNHNY and CDR2 SVGAGI (reference sequence). This chain's CDR3 is CASQQGPETQYF. CDR3 nucleotide sequence: TGTGCCAGCCAACAGGGCCCCGAGACCCAGTACTTC.

The sample holds many counts of this clone. The sample contains more than one DNA sequence encoding this CDR3. The rearrangement uses TRBV2 and TRBJ2-7; no firm D call. The V end lost 6 bases, the J end lost 0 bases, and 6 bases lay between the germline ends. Germline lookup yields CDR1 SNHLY and CDR2 FYNNEI. The CDR3 runs to 12 residues. The CDR3 bases are TGTGCCAGCAGATGGATCTCCTACGAGCAGTACTTC. Translation: CASRWISYEQYF.

This clone was seen once. The chain recombines TRBV5-1 with TRBJ2-5; TRBD1 matches at 8 bases. Per germline, CDR1 SGHRS and CDR2 YFSETQ. The CDR3 sequence is 14 residues long. Trimming at V came to 3 bases and at J to 1 base, leaving 2 bases not matched to a gene. CDR3 sequence (DNA): TGCGCCAGCAGCTGGACAGGGATCCAAGAGACCCAGTACTTC. Protein: CASSWTGIQETQYF.

The chain carries TRBV7-8 and TRBJ1-4, with 7 bases matching TRBD1. V was clipped by 6 bases and J by 8 bases; unmatched bases: 9. The CDR3 has 14 amino acids. Per germline, CDR1 SGHVS and CDR2 FQNEAQ. In DNA, the CDR3 is TGTGCCAGCAGGCTCAGGGGGTTGGGGGAAAAACTGTTTTTT. This gives the protein CASRLRGLGEKLFF. Supplemented by reference TRBV7-8 and TRBJ1-4, the full variable domain reads GAGVSQSPRYKVAKRGQDVALRCDPISGHVSLFWYQQALGQGPEFLTYFQNEAQLDKSGLPSDRFFAERPEGSVSTLKIQRTQQEDSAVYLCASRLRGLGEKLFFGSGTQLSVL.

V is TRBV7-6 and J is TRBJ1-1, with TRBD1 matching over 7 bases. The CDR3 extends over 16 amino acids. Losses at the gene ends were 1 base for V and 6 bases for J; bases not matched to a gene: 11. Per the germline V gene, CDR1 is SGHVS and CDR2 is FNYEAQ. CDR3 coding DNA: TGTGCCAGCAGCTTAGGGCCTTCAGGGGGGGGCCCTGAAGCTTTCTTT. This translates into CASSLGPSGGGPEAFF.

This clone appeared once. The gene calls are TRBV7-8 and TRBJ2-5, with D perhaps assigned TRBD1 or TRBD2 (6 bases each). V lost 6 bases to trimming and J lost 5 bases, with 19 bases between them. CDR3 length: 15 amino acids. Germline loops: CDR1 SGHVS, CDR2 FQNEAQ. CDR3 in amino acids: CASRLEGGWGETQYF. Written as DNA, the CDR3 is TGTGCCAGCAGGCTCGAGGGGGGTTGGGGGGAGACCCAGTACTTC. Full variable domain (missing parts from reference TRBV7-8 and TRBJ2-5): GAGVSQSPRYKVAKRGQDVALRCDPISGHVSLFWYQQALGQGPEFLTYFQNEAQLDKSGLPSDRFFAERPEGSVSTLKIQRTQQEDSAVYLCASRLEGGWGETQYFGPGTRLLVL.

This sequence joins TRBV6-5 and TRBJ1-1; D gene uncertain. This CDR3 region has 14 residues. Germline V gives CDR1 MNHEY, CDR2 SVGAGI. Trimming shortened V by 0 bases and J by 3 bases, and 8 bases separated the two germline ends. The CDR3 region is CASSYSWLDTEAFF. The DNA of the CDR3 is TGTGCCAGCAGTTACTCGTGGTTGGACACTGAAGCTTTCTTT.

The chain uses TRBV7-9 and TRBJ2-1, with 13 bases identical to TRBD2. From germline, CDR1 is SEHNR and CDR2 FQNEAQ (reference sequence). The length of the CDR3 is 17 residues. J gave up 1 base and V 5 bases, and 5 bases lay outside the gene matches. CDR3 nucleotide sequence: TGTGCCAGCAGCACCGGACTAGCGGGGGCTTCCTACAATGAGCAGTTCTTC. It translates to CASSTGLAGASYNEQFF.

The CDR3 loop reads CASSLGPQVLETQYF. The CDR3 DNA reads TGTGCCAGCAGCTTAGGACCACAGGTTCTAGAGACCCAGTACTTC. The chain recombines TRBV11-2 with TRBJ2-5; the D gene is possibly TRBD1 (5 bases). The CDR3 loop spans 15 amino acids. Looked up from germline, CDR1 is SGHAT and CDR2 is FQNNGV. The germline V and J ends were trimmed by 1 base and 4 bases, with 13 bases remaining between them.